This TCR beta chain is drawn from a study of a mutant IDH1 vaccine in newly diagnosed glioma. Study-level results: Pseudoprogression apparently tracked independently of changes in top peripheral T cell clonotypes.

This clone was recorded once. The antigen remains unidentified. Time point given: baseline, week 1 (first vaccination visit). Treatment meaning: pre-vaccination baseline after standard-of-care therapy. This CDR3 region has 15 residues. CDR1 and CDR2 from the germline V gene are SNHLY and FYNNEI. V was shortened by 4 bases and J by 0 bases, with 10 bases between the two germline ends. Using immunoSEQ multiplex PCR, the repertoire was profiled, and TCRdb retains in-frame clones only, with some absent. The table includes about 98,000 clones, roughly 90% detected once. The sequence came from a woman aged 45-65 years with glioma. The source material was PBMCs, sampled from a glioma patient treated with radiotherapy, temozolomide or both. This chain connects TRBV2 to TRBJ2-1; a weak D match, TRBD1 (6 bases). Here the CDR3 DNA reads TGTGCCAGCAGTGTAGTCAGGGGCTCCTACAATGAGCAGTTCTTC. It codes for CASSVVRGSYNEQFF.